These 5 T cell receptor beta chains were sequenced from one sample in a study of response to subunit inactivated influenza vaccine. TCRdb redid the calling of the RT-PCR reads with MiXCR, one entry per CDR3 protein. The sample lists just under 550,000 distinct CDR3 sequences, roughly 23% occurring once. These records were also assigned to another study, of T cells expressing NK-cell markers. That source reports: UMIs accompanied the 5'RACE template switching by which TCR beta cDNA was made.

The sequences come from CD4+ T cells sorted from PBMCs, collected 11 to 12 days after vaccination. Receptors originate from a middle-aged man who received an inactivated influenza vaccine.

This clonotype was seen only once. J is TRBJ1-5 and V is TRBV20-1; TRBD1 matches at 7 bases. The CDR3 covers 15 residues. Trimming took 3 bases from V and 0 from J; bases not matched to a gene: 5. Germline V gene lookup returns CDR1 DFQATT and CDR2 SNEGSKA (reference sequence). In nucleotides, the CDR3 is TGCAGTGCTAGGGGACAGCCGCATAGCAATCAGCCCCAGCATTTT. This translates into CSARGQPHSNQPQHF.

This clonotype showed up just a few times. The chain combines TRBV5-5 with TRBJ2-3, with TRBD2 matching over 9 bases. With V trimmed by 0 bases and J by 3 bases, 5 bases remained unmatched. Germline V gives CDR1 SGHKS, CDR2 YYEKEE (reference sequence). The CDR3 consists of 16 residues. CDR3 sequence reads: CASSLVPSGRTDTQYF. In DNA form, the CDR3 reads TGTGCCAGCAGCTTGGTTCCCAGCGGGAGGACAGATACGCAGTATTTT.

Only a few counts were recorded for this clonotype. The chain links TRBV15 to TRBJ2-5, with D hard to call. Germline assignment: CDR1 LNHNV and CDR2 YYDKDF (reference sequence). V dropped 4 bases and J dropped 5 bases, with 11 bases sitting between them. The CDR3 has 13 amino acids. CDR3 coding DNA: TGTGCCACCAGCAAAGTGTTCCGGGAGACCCAGTACTTC. Translating gives CATSKVFRETQYF.

This sequence joins TRBV6-5 and TRBJ2-2, with 9 bases matching TRBD1. CDR1 is MNHEY, CDR2 SVGAGI, per germline. The CDR3 length is 16 residues. V dropped 0 bases and J dropped 4; count of bases not matched to a gene: 3. In DNA form, the CDR3 reads TGTGCCAGCAGTTACTCGGGACAGGGAACCACCGGGGAGCTGTTTTTT. It is translated as CASSYSGQGTTGELFF.

This rearrangement joins TRBV12-3 or TRBV12-4 to TRBJ2-3; TRBD2 might be the D (5 bases). The CDR3 consists of 14 residues. Trimming pared 7 bases from V and 5 bases from J, leaving 16 bases between. In DNA form, the CDR3 reads TGTGCCAGCATCCTATCGCGGGTGGGAGATACGCAGTATTTT. Translating it yields CASILSRVGDTQYF.